This note documents a single T cell receptor beta chain sequence. Antigen unknown. This entry is derived from a study of T cell responses to AZD1222 COVID-19 vaccine. General study findings and limits: Most donors were white British and more were female, and clonal diversity was possibly underestimated.

V lost 1 base to trimming and J lost 7 bases, with 14 bases between them. Germline CDR1 and CDR2: SGHTA and FQGNSA. This CDR3 comprises 15 residues. Sequencing used immunoSEQ multiplex PCR; TCRdb keeps in-frame clones, though not all of them. The table has about 67,000 clones, under 90% seen once. The sample consisted of peripheral blood, taken 28 days after the second AZD1222 dose. The sequence came from an adult who received the AZD1222 COVID-19 vaccine. This sequence joins TRBV7-2 and TRBJ1-5, with TRBD1 as a possible D gene (5 bases). CDR3 sequence (DNA): TGTGCCAGCAGCTTAGGGGTCAGGGAAGGGCAGCCCCAGCATTTT. Translation gives CASSLGVREGQPQHF.